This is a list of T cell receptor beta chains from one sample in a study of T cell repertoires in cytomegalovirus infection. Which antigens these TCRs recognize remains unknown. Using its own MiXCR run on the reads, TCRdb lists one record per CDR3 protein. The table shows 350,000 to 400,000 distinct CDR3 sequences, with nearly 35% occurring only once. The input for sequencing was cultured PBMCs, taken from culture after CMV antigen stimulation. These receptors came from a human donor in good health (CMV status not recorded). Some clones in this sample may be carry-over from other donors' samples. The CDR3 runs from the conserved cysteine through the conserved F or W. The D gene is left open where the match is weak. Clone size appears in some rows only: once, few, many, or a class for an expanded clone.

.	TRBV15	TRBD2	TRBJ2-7	CATSAGLIYEQYF	TGTGCCACCTCAGCGGGATTGATCTACGAGCAGTACTTC
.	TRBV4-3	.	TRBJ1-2	CASSPEDGYGYTF	TGCGCCAGCAGCCCGGAAGACGGCTATGGCTACACCTTC
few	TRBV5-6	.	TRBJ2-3	CASSLEQGLDTQYF	TGTGCCAGCAGCTTGGAACAGGGTCTGGATACGCAGTATTTT
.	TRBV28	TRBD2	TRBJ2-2	CASRARAGVTGELFF	TGTGCCAGCAGAGCGCGAGCGGGAGTAACCGGGGAGCTGTTTTTT
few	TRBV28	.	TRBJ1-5	CASSLFGSGNQPQHF	TGTGCCAGCAGTTTGTTCGGGTCCGGCAATCAGCCCCAGCATTTT
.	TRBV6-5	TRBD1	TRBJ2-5	CASRRTGQETQYF	TGTGCCAGCAGAAGGACAGGCCAAGAGACCCAGTACTTC
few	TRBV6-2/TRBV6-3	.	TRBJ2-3	CASRLRGDYSTDTQYF	TGTGCCAGCAGGCTAAGGGGGGATTACAGCACAGATACGCAGTATTTT
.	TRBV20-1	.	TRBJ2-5	CSACLDEETQYF	TGCAGTGCTTGTTTGGACGAAGAGACCCAGTACTTC
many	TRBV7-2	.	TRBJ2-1	CASSLNLWGANDNEQFF	TGTGCCAGCAGCTTAAATCTATGGGGTGCTAATGACAATGAGCAGTTCTTC
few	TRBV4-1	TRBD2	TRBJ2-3	CASSQEGALADTDTQYF	TGCGCCAGCAGCCAAGAAGGGGCCCTAGCGGACACAGATACGCAGTATTTT
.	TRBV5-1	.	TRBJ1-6	CASSSGQQLNSPLHF	TGCGCCAGCAGCTCCGGGCAGCAGCTTAATTCACCCCTCCACTTT
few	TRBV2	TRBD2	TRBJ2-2	CASTPSGMNTGELFF	TGTGCCAGCACTCCTAGCGGGATGAACACCGGGGAGCTGTTTTTT
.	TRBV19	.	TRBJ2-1	CASSALSSYNEQFF	TGTGCCAGTAGCGCGTTAAGCTCCTACAATGAGCAGTTCTTC
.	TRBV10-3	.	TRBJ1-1	CAISGQTSSNTEAFF	TGTGCCATCAGCGGACAGACATCCTCGAACACTGAAGCTTTCTTT
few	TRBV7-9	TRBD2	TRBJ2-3	CASSPSGSGRTDTQYF	TGTGCCAGCAGCCCTAGCGGGAGCGGTCGCACAGATACGCAGTATTTT
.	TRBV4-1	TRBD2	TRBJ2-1	CASSLVQAGGEQFF	TGCGCCAGCAGCCTAGTGCAAGCGGGAGGTGAGCAGTTCTTC